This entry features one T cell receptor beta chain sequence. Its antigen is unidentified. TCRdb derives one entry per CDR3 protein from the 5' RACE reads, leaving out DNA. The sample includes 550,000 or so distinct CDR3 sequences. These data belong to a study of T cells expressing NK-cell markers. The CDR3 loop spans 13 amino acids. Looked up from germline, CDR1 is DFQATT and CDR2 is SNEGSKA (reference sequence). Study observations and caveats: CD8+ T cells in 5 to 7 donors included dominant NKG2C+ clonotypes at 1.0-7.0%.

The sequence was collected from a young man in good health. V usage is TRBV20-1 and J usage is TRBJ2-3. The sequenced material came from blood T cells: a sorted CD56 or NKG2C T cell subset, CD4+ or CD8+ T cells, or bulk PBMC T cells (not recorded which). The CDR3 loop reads CSARVLAIDTQYF.